The 22 T cell receptor beta chains presented below share a single source sample, sequenced in a study of cytomegalovirus exposure and HLA in healthy donors. The PCR made use of 60 Vbeta and 13 Jbeta primers. Clones were sequenced by immunoSEQ multiplex PCR, and TCRdb holds only the in-frame ones, with some missing. The listing records about 160,000 clones. The sample taken for sequencing was PBMCs. Receptor source: a man in his thirties or forties in good health and CMV-seronegative.

V gene TRBV11-2 combines with J gene TRBJ1-2; 7 positions match TRBD1. This CDR3 is 15 amino acids long. Germline V gene data show CDR1 as SGHAT and CDR2 as FQNNGV. V shed 4 bases, J shed 4 bases, and the junction held 9 bases outside the gene matches. The chain's CDR3 is CASSSLTGYGYGYTF. CDR3 DNA sequence: TGTGCCAGCAGCTCCCTGACAGGGTACGGCTATGGCTACACCTTC.

The chain has TRBV28 and TRBJ2-7; TRBD1 matches 10 bases. V trimming: 5 bases; J trimming: 5 bases; junction bases outside the gene matches: 12. The V gene's germline CDR1 is MDHEN and CDR2 SYDVKM. CDR3 length: 16 amino acids. The CDR3 DNA reads as TGTGCCAGCAGTCCGATTGGGACAGGGGACCTCCACGAGCAGTACTTC. Translation gives CASSPIGTGDLHEQYF.

A note on this clone: One end of the junction does not line up with germline, which may come from a read error. V is TRBV18 and J is TRBJ1-4; 8 nucleotides agree with TRBD1. In germline, CDR1 is KGHSH, CDR2 LQKENI. The CDR3 covers 12 residues. CDR3 DNA sequence: TGTGCCAGCGCGCGGGACAGGACGATGATAACCTTT. Amino acid sequence: CASARDRTMITF. Variable domain in full (rest from reference TRBV18 and TRBJ1-4): NAGVMQNPRHLVRRRGQEARLRCSPMKGHSHVYWYRQLPEEGLKFMVYLQKENIIDESGMPKERFSAEFPKEGPSILRIQQVVRGDSAAYFCASARDRTMITFGSGTQLSVL.

This chain links TRBV13 with TRBJ2-7, with TRBD2 identical over 8 bases. Germline CDR1 is PRHDT and CDR2 is FYEKMQ (reference sequence). V trimming: 4 bases; J trimming: 3 bases; junction bases outside the gene matches: 11. The CDR3 loop spans 16 amino acids. The DNA for the CDR3 is TGTGCCAGCAGCTCCGCCGGGAGGGCCTCATTCTACGAGCAGTACTTC. Its translation: CASSSAGRASFYEQYF. Using reference TRBV13 and TRBJ2-7 for the parts outside the CDR3, the full variable domain is AAGVIQSPRHLIKEKRETATLKCYPIPRHDTVYWYQQGPGQDPQFLISFYEKMQSDKGSIPDRFSAQQFSDYHSELNMSSLELGDSALYFCASSSAGRASFYEQYFGPGTRLTVT.

This sequence joins TRBV19 and TRBJ2-1; TRBD2 matches 10 bases. J gave up 6 bases and V 9 bases, and 8 bases lay outside the gene matches. The CDR3 sequence is 14 residues long. CDR1 is LNHDA, CDR2 SQIVND, per germline (reference sequence). CDR3 sequence reads: CASLAGAGSNEQFF. In DNA form, the CDR3 reads TGTGCCAGCCTAGCGGGAGCGGGCTCCAATGAGCAGTTCTTC.

The rearrangement joins TRBV2 to TRBJ1-5; TRBD1 matches at 8 bases. J was trimmed by 7 bases and V by 6 bases; bases with no gene match: 5. CDR3 size: 13 residues. Germline V lookup: CDR1 SNHLY, CDR2 FYNNEI. In DNA form, the CDR3 reads TGTGCCAGCAGAGACAGGGGACGGCAGCCCCAGCATTTT. Protein sequence: CASRDRGRQPQHF.

The genes are TRBV6-5 and TRBJ2-1, with TRBD2 matching over 11 bases. The CDR3 runs to 13 residues. Trimming took 6 bases from V and 5 from J; bases not matched to a gene: 0. The germline CDR1 and CDR2 sequences are MNHEY and SVGAGI. The CDR3 protein is CASRGLADNEQFF. The CDR3, as DNA: TGTGCCAGCAGGGGACTAGCGGACAATGAGCAGTTCTTC.

The chain combines TRBV28 with TRBJ2-5; perhaps TRBD1 as D (6 bases). The CDR3 consists of 16 residues. The ends were cut back, 2 bases at V and 5 bases at J, with 18 bases in the middle. Germline loops: CDR1 MDHEN, CDR2 SYDVKM. Here the CDR3 DNA reads TGTGCCAGCAGTTTAGGGGGCGGACGTTTGGGGGAGACCCAGTACTTC. This codes for CASSLGGGRLGETQYF.

V gene TRBV10-2 combines with J gene TRBJ2-7, with 9 bases that match TRBD2. From germline, CDR1 is WSHSY and CDR2 SAAADI. The CDR3 covers 14 residues. V was pared by 4 bases and J by 4 bases, with 5 bases of the junction left unmatched. The DNA for the CDR3 is TGCGCCAGCAGTGCCTCGGGACTAGCTTACGAGCAGTACTTC. Translating it yields CASSASGLAYEQYF.

The chain recombines TRBV7-8 with TRBJ2-7; possibly TRBD1 for D (6 bases). V shed 5 bases and J shed 4 bases, with 15 bases lying between them. CDR1 is SGHVS, CDR2 FQNEAQ, per germline. The CDR3 extends over 14 amino acids. In DNA form, the CDR3 reads TGTGCCAGCAGCCTAACCAGGGGTGGTTACGAGCAGTACTTC. It yields the protein CASSLTRGGYEQYF.

The gene calls are TRBV7-3 and TRBJ1-2; TRBD1 might be the D (5 bases). CDR3 length equals 15 residues. The V end was cut by 4 bases, the J end by 2 bases, with 14 bases between. The germline V gene has CDR1 SGHTA and CDR2 FQGTGA. The DNA for the CDR3 is TGTGCCAGCAGCTCCCAGGCGGGGCTAAACTATGGCTACACCTTC. Translated, it gives CASSSQAGLNYGYTF. The variable domain in full, with the rest retrieved from reference TRBV7-3 and TRBJ1-2, is GAGVSQTPSNKVTEKGKYVELRCDPISGHTALYWYRQSLGQGPEFLIYFQGTGAADDSGLPNDRFFAVRPEGSVSTLKIQRTERGDSAVYLCASSSQAGLNYGYTFGSGTRLTVV.

V usage is TRBV15 and J usage is TRBJ2-6; 9 positions match TRBD1. The germline CDR1 and CDR2 sequences are LNHNV and YYDKDF (reference sequence). The CDR3 runs to 17 residues. Trimming removed 5 bases from V and 4 bases from J; junction bases left unmatched: 9. CDR3 in DNA: TGTGCCACCAGCCCTACGGGACAGGGTACCGGGGCCAACGTCCTGACTTTC. It translates to CATSPTGQGTGANVLTF.

The gene calls are TRBV29-1 and TRBJ2-1; TRBD1 matches at 8 bases. J lost 8 bases, V lost 6 bases, and 12 bases had no gene match. The CDR3 runs to 14 residues. Germline V CDR1 and CDR2: SQVTM, ANQGSEA. The CDR3 reads CSVLRQGKRDEQFF. Here the CDR3 DNA reads TGCAGCGTGCTACGACAGGGGAAAAGGGATGAGCAGTTCTTC.

The chain has TRBV27 and TRBJ2-6; unclear D gene. The length of the CDR3 is 17 residues. V was cut by 8 bases and J by 1 base, with 18 bases left in between. Germline lookup yields CDR1 MNHEY and CDR2 SMNVEV (reference sequence). The CDR3 here is CASGSPLRLSGANVLTF. The DNA of the CDR3 is TGTGCCAGCGGGTCCCCGCTCAGGCTGTCTGGGGCCAACGTCCTGACTTTC.

V gene TRBV7-2 combines with J gene TRBJ2-7; a possible D gene is TRBD2 (6 bases). The CDR3 has 14 residues. CDR1 is SGHTA, CDR2 FQGNSA, per germline. Trimming shortened V by 6 bases and J by 0 bases, and 12 bases separated the two germline ends. CDR3 coding DNA: TGTGCCAGCAGTCCCGGGACTCACTCCTACGAGCAGTACTTC. This encodes CASSPGTHSYEQYF.

The V call is TRBV5-1, the J call TRBJ1-1, with 9 bases that match TRBD1. Germline V lookup: CDR1 SGHRS, CDR2 YFSETQ. J was trimmed by 7 bases and V by 2 bases; bases with no gene match: 6. CDR3 length: 14 amino acids. CDR3 nucleotides: TGCGCCAGCAGCTTCTACAGGGGGCTTGATGAAGCTTTCTTT. Protein: CASSFYRGLDEAFF.

The chain uses TRBV7-9 and TRBJ1-5; TRBD1 agrees at 7 bases. Per germline, CDR1 SEHNR and CDR2 FQNEAQ (reference sequence). J lost 2 bases, V lost 2 bases, and 0 bases had no gene match. CDR3 length equals 14 residues. In nucleotides, the CDR3 is TGTGCCAGCAGCTTACAGGGGGGCAATCAGCCCCAGCATTTT. Protein: CASSLQGGNQPQHF.

In DNA, the CDR3 is TGTGCCAGCAGTGTCCGCGCCTTGAGTAATGAAAAACTGTTTTTT. It translates to CASSVRALSNEKLFF. The rearrangement joins TRBV28 to TRBJ1-4; D is unresolved. CDR1 MDHEN and CDR2 SYDVKM come from the germline V gene. The CDR3 covers 15 residues. Between the trimmed V and J ends, which lost 5 bases and 4 bases, there was a span of 14 bases.

The chain combines TRBV5-1 with TRBJ1-1, with TRBD1 matching over 9 bases. This CDR3 region has 16 residues. Germline V gene lookup returns CDR1 SGHRS and CDR2 YFSETQ. V lost 0 bases to trimming and J lost 4 bases; unmatched junction nucleotides: 7. The CDR3 DNA reads as TGCGCCAGCAGCTTGGACACAGGGGGCGACGGCACTGAAGCTTTCTTT. Protein: CASSLDTGGDGTEAFF.

V is TRBV4-1 and J is TRBJ2-1; TRBD2 agrees at 8 bases. V was pared by 1 base and J by 0 bases, with 5 bases of the junction left unmatched. This CDR3 comprises 17 residues. Germline-derived CDR1 and CDR2 are MGHRA and YSYEKL. The CDR3 region is CASSQAAGTSSYNEQFF. For the CDR3, the DNA is TGCGCCAGCAGCCAAGCAGCCGGGACTAGCTCCTACAATGAGCAGTTCTTC.

The chain has TRBV6-6 and TRBJ2-3, with a tentative D call TRBD1 (6 bases). The CDR3 is made up of 13 amino acids. Germline assignment: CDR1 MNHNY and CDR2 SVGAGI (reference sequence). V shed 6 bases and J shed 6 bases, with 13 bases lying between them. CDR3 in amino acids: CASRRQVRDTQYF. CDR3 DNA: TGTGCCAGCAGACGACAGGTCCGGGATACGCAGTATTTT.

The chain joins TRBV7-2 to TRBJ2-1; 8 bases fit TRBD2. The CDR3 sequence is 16 residues long. Germline CDR1 SGHTA, CDR2 FQGNSA. The ends lost 2 bases at V and 3 bases at J; junction bases unmatched: 6. In DNA form, the CDR3 reads TGTGCCAGCAGCTTAATTCTGGGACTAGTCTACAATGAGCAGTTCTTC. Translated, it gives CASSLILGLVYNEQFF.